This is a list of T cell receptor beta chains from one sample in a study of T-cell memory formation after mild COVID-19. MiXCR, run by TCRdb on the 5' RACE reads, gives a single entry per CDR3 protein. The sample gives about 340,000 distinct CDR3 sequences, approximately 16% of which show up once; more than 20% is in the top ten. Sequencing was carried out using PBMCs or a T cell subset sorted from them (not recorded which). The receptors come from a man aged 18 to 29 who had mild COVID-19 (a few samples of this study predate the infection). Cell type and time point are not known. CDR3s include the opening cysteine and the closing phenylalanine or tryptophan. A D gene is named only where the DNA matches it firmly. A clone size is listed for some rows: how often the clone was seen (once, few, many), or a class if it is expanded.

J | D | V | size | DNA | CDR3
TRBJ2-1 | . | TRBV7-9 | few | TGTGCCAGCAGCTCCCCCGTGGAGGGCAATGAGCAGTTCTTC | CASSSPVEGNEQFF
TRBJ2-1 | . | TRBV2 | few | TGTGCCAGCTCAAACCCGGGAACTGACGCCAATGAGCAGTTCTTC | CASSNPGTDANEQFF
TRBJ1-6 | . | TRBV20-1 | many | TGCAGTGCCAGAGGGGTCGGCGGGGATTCACCCCTCCACTTT | CSARGVGGDSPLHF
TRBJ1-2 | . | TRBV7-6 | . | TGTGCCAGCAGCTTATTTGTAGGTAATGGCTACACCTTC | CASSLFVGNGYTF
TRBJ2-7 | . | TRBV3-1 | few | TGTGCCAGCAGCCAAGCCTTGGGGGCCTCCTACGAGCAGTACTTC | CASSQALGASYEQYF
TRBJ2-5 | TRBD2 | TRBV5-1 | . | TGCGCCAGCAGCTCCAAGCGGGGGGGACGAGAGACCCAGTACTTC | CASSSKRGGRETQYF
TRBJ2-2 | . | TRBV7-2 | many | TGTGCCAGCAGGTCGTTTGGGACGGATCTGAACACCGGGGAGCTGTTTTTT | CASRSFGTDLNTGELFF
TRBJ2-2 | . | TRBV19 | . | TGTGCCAGTAGCCTTCAAAAGGGGGAGCTGTTTTTT | CASSLQKGELFF
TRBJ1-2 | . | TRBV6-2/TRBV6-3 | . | TGTGCCAGCAGTTACTCGGTCGGCAGAAATTTCTATGGCTACACCTTC | CASSYSVGRNFYGYTF
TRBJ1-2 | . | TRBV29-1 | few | TGCAGCGTAGACCCTAACTATGGCTACACCTTC | CSVDPNYGYTF
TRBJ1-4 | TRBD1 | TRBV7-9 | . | TGTGCCAGCGGGACAGGAAGGACCACTAATGAAAAACTGTTTTTT | CASGTGRTTNEKLFF
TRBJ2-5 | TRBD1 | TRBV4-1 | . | TGCGCCAGCAGCCAAGTAAAGGGACAGGGGGATTTTCGTCGGGAGACCCAGTACTTC | CASSQVKGQGDFRRETQYF
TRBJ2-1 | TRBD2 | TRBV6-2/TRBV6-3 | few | TGTGCCAGCAGCGGACTAGCGGGGGGGCCTGTCAATGAGCAGTTCTTC | CASSGLAGGPVNEQFF
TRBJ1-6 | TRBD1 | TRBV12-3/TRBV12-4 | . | TGTGCCAGCAGTCCTGGGCGGCCATCCGGGACAGTAAACTCACCCCTCCACTTT | CASSPGRPSGTVNSPLHF
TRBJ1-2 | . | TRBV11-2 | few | TGTGCCAGCAGCCCCCGAGGAGGGGAGGGCTACACCTTC | CASSPRGGEGYTF
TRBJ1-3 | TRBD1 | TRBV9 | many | TGTGCCAGCAGCCCCCAGGGGGGGGGAAACACCATATATTTT | CASSPQGGGNTIYF
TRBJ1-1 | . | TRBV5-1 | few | TGCGCCAGCAGCTTGTCACAGTACACTGAAGCTTTCTTT | CASSLSQYTEAFF
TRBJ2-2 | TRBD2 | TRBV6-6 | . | TGTGCCAGCAGTTCCAGCGGGGGTGCGCTGTTTTTT | CASSSSGGALFF
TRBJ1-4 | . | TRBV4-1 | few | TGCGCCAGCAGCCAAGATCGGCTGGGGTTTGGGGAAAAACTGTTTTTT | CASSQDRLGFGEKLFF
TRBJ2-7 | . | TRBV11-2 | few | TGTGCCAGCAGCTTAGCCGGGGGGCGGCTTCGCGTGCAGTACTTC | CASSLAGGRLRVQYF
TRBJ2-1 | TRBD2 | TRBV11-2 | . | TGTGCCAGCAGTTCGACTAGCGAGCAGTTCTTC | CASSSTSEQFF
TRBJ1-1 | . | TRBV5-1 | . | TGCGCCAGCAACTCCGGGACGAGTGGGACTGAAGCTTTCTTT | CASNSGTSGTEAFF
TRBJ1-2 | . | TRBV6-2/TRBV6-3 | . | TGTGCCAGCTCCCCCGGCGGGTTGGATAACTATGGCTACACCTTC | CASSPGGLDNYGYTF
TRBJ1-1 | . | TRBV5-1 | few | TGCGCCAGCAGCTTGGCCGGGGGCTCGTGGGCTGAAGCTTTCTTT | CASSLAGGSWAEAFF
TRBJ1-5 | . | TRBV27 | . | TGTGCCAGCAGTTTCCGGGGAGACAATCAGCCCCAGCATTTT | CASSFRGDNQPQHF
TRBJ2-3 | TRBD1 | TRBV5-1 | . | TGCGCCAGCAGCTTATGGGGCGACAGGGAAGATACGCAGTATTTT | CASSLWGDREDTQYF
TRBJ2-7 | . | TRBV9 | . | TGTGCCAGCAGCGTGACGCCGGGTTCCTACGAGCAGTACTTC | CASSVTPGSYEQYF
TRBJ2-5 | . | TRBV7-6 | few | TGTGCCAGCAGCTTAGCGCCCGGAGAGACCCAGTACTTC | CASSLAPGETQYF
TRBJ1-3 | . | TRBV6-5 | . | TGTGCCAGCAGTCCCACTGGGGGGGTTTATTCTGGAAACACCATATATTTT | CASSPTGGVYSGNTIYF
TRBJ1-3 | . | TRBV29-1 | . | TGCAGCGGGGGAAGGGGAAACACCATATATTTT | CSGGRGNTIYF
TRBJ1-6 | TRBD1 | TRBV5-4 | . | TGTGCCAGCAGCGGTGGGACAGGGCTTTCTTCACCCCTCCACTTT | CASSGGTGLSSPLHF
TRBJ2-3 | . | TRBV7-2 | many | TGTGCCAGCAGTTTCTCCGCAGATACGCAGTATTTT | CASSFSADTQYF
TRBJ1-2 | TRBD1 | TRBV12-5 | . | TGTGCTAGTGGTTTGGTCCCACCCGGGACAGGGGGCGATCATGGCTACACCTTC | CASGLVPPGTGGDHGYTF
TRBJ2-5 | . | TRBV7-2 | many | TGTGCCAGCAGCTTTCGAGGGGAAGAGACCCAGTACTTC | CASSFRGEETQYF
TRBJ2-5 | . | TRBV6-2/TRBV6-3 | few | TGTGCCAGCTCCCTCGGGGGACAGACCCAGTACTTC | CASSLGGQTQYF
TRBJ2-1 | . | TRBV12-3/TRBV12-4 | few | TGTGCCAGCAGTTTCCCCAGGGTCAATGAGCAGTTCTTC | CASSFPRVNEQFF
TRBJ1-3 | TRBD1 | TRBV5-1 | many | TGCGCCAGCAGCTTCGGGACAGGCTCTGGAAACACCATATATTTT | CASSFGTGSGNTIYF
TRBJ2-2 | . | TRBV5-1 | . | TGCGCCAGCAGAGGATATATTGGTCCCGGGGAGCTGTTTTTT | CASRGYIGPGELFF
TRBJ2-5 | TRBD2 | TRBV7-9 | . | TGTGCCAGCAGCTTAGGTCGGGGGGGCGGCGAGACCCAGTACTTC | CASSLGRGGGETQYF